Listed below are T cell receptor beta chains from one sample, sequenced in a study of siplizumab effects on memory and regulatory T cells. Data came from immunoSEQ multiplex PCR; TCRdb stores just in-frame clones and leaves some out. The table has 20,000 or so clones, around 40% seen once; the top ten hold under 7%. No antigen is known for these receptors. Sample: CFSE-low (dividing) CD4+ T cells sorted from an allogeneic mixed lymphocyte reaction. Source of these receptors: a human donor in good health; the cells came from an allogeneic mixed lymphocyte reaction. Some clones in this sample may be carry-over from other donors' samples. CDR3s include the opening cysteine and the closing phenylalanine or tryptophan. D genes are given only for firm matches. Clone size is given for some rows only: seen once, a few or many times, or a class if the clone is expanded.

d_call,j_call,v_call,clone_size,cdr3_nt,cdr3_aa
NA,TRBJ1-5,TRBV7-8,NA,TGTGCCAGCAGCTTAGGAGGGTATCAGCCCCAGCATTTT,CASSLGGYQPQHF
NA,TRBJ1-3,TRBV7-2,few,TGTGCCAGCAGCCACCTTACCCACCTCGGGGGGAACACCATATATTTT,CASSHLTHLGGNTIYF
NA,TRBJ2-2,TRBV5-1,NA,TGCGCCAGCAGCTCGGGACACTGGACCGGGGAGCTGTTTTTT,CASSSGHWTGELFF
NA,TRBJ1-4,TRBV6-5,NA,TGTGCCAGCAGTTTATATGAAAAACTGTTTTTT,CASSLYEKLFF
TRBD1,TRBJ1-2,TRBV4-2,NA,TGTGCCAGCAGTTCGAGAGGACAGGGAAGCTATGGCTACACCTTC,CASSSRGQGSYGYTF
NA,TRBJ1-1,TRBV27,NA,TGTGCCAGCAGTTTTTCGGTGTTCCCCTGGGCGAACACTGAAGCTTTCTTT,CASSFSVFPWANTEAFF
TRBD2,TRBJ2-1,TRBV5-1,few,TGCGCCAGCAGCTCCGGACTAGCGGGGAGCTCCTACAATGAGCAGTTCTTC,CASSSGLAGSSYNEQFF
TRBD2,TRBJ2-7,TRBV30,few,TGTGCCTGGAGCTGGGGACTAAGCTCCTACGAGCAGTACTTC,CAWSWGLSSYEQYF
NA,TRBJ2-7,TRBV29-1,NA,TGCAGCGTTGAAAATACGGACACCTACGAGCAGTACTTC,CSVENTDTYEQYF
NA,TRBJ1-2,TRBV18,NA,TGTGCCAGCTCACCAACGGCGGATTTCTATGGCTACACCTTC,CASSPTADFYGYTF
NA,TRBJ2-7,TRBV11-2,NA,TGTGCCAGCAGCTTAGACAGGGTACACGAGCAGTACTTC,CASSLDRVHEQYF
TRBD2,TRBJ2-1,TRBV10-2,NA,TGCGCCAGCAGAGGGCCTGGGGGGGTAGCGGGTTTGAATGAGCAGTTCTTC,CASRGPGGVAGLNEQFF
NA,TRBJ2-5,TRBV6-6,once,TGTGCCAGCAGTTGGGCTCTCGGAGAGACCCAGTACTTC,CASSWALGETQYF
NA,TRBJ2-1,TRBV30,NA,TGTGCCTGGAGTTGGACCTCCAATGAGCAGTTCTTC,CAWSWTSNEQFF
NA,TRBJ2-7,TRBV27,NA,TGTGCCAGCAGTTTAGGCCCCGCGGGTGGGAACGAGCAGTACTTC,CASSLGPAGGNEQYF
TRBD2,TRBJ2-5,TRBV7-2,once,TGTGCCAGCAGCCAGTCCGCTACTAGCGGGGGGGCCCGGGAGACCCAGTACTTC,CASSQSATSGGARETQYF
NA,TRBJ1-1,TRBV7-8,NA,TGTGCCAGCAGCTTAGTGTCCATTGTGAACACTGAAGCTTTCTTT,CASSLVSIVNTEAFF
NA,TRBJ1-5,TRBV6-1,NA,TGTGCCAGCATGAGGGACAATTCGTATCAGCCCCAGCATTTT,CASMRDNSYQPQHF
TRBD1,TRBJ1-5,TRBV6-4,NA,TGTGCCAGCAGTGAACAGGGGGCCGGGCAGCCCCAGCATTTT,CASSEQGAGQPQHF